Listed here is a single T cell receptor beta chain. What it recognizes is unknown. The run of the v3.0 immunoSEQ assay was at survey level. Data came from immunoSEQ multiplex PCR; TCRdb stores just in-frame clones and leaves some out. Of 25,000 to 30,000 clones in the sample, about 82% were seen once. The entry originates in a study of long-term antiretroviral therapy in people with HIV. General study results and limits: Missing from the dataset were any data on ART adherence, viral resistance or therapy changes.

Germline loops: CDR1 SGHTS, CDR2 YDEGEE. V was pared by 1 base and J by 4 bases, with 8 bases of the junction left unmatched. The length of the CDR3 is 17 residues. The sample consisted of unsorted PBMCs, taken 3 years after starting antiretroviral therapy. The chain links TRBV5-8 to TRBJ2-1; 10 positions agree with TRBD2. This clonotype was sampled from a man aged 40-49 years with HIV. The CDR3 spells CASSLYRGTSVYNEQFF. The CDR3 nucleotides read TGTGCCAGCAGCTTGTACAGGGGGACTAGCGTTTACAATGAGCAGTTCTTC.